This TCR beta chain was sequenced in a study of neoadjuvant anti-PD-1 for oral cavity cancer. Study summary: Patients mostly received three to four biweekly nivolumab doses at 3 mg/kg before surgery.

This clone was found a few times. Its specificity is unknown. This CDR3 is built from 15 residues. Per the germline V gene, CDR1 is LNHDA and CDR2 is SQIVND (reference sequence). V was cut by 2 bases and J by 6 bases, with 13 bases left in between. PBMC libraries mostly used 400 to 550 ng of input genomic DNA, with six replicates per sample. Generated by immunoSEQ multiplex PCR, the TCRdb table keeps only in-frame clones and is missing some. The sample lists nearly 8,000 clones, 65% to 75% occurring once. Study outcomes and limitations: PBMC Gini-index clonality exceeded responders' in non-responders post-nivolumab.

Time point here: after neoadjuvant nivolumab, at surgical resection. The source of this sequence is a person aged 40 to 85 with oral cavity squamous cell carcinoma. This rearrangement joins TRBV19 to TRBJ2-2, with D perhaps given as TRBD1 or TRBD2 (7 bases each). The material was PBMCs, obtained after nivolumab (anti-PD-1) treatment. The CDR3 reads CASSIRQGGAGELFF. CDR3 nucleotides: TGTGCCAGTAGTATACGACAGGGAGGGGCCGGGGAGCTGTTTTTT.